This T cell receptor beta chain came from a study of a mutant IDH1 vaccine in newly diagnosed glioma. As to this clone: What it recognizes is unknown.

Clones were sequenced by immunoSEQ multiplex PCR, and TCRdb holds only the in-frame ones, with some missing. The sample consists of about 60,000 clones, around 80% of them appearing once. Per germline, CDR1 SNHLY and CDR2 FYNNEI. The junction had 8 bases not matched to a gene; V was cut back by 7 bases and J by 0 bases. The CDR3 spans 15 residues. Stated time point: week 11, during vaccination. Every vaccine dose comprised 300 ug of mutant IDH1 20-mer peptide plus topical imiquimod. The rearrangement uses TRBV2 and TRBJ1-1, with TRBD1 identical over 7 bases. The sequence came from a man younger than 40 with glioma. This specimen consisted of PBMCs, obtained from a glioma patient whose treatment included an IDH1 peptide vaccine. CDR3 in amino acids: CASIRGGGLNTEAFF. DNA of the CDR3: TGTGCCAGCATCAGAGGGGGCGGATTGAACACTGAAGCTTTCTTT.